This is a list of T cell receptor beta chains from one sample in a study of T cell responses to AZD1222 COVID-19 vaccine. TCRdb's copy holds only in-frame clones and misses some; the assay was immunoSEQ multiplex PCR. This sample carries about 120,000 clones, just over 85% of them seen once, and the ten largest clones take under 25%. The sequencing used peripheral blood, collected on day 0 of AZD1222 vaccination. The receptors stem from an adult in good health. Both conserved end residues are part of each CDR3. Each record gives: D gene, V gene, J gene, CDR3 protein. The D gene is left open where the match is weak.

D gene: .
V gene: TRBV18
J gene: TRBJ2-7
CDR3 protein: CASSPTGFSYEQYF

D gene: TRBD1
V gene: TRBV5-1
J gene: TRBJ1-1
CDR3 protein: CASSMTGDLYTEAFF

D gene: .
V gene: TRBV5-1
J gene: TRBJ1-2
CDR3 protein: CASSLGQVNYGYTF

D gene: .
V gene: TRBV7-8
J gene: TRBJ1-2
CDR3 protein: CASSWDVIDNYGYTF

D gene: .
V gene: TRBV5-5
J gene: TRBJ1-5
CDR3 protein: CASSSYSLGGNQPQHF

D gene: .
V gene: TRBV5-1
J gene: TRBJ1-2
CDR3 protein: CASSLGDLYGYTF

D gene: .
V gene: TRBV19
J gene: TRBJ1-2
CDR3 protein: CASSIVPVLNYGYTF

D gene: TRBD2
V gene: TRBV9
J gene: TRBJ2-2
CDR3 protein: CASSPIIAGVNTGELFF

D gene: TRBD1
V gene: TRBV6-5
J gene: TRBJ2-7
CDR3 protein: CASSYYGTGVGEQYF

D gene: .
V gene: TRBV6-5
J gene: TRBJ1-1
CDR3 protein: CASRPQRNTEAFF

D gene: TRBD1
V gene: TRBV25-1
J gene: TRBJ1-5
CDR3 protein: CASSEAGGYHQPQHF

D gene: .
V gene: TRBV21-1
J gene: TRBJ1-5
CDR3 protein: CASRTGHRLSEAQHF

D gene: .
V gene: TRBV5-5
J gene: TRBJ1-3
CDR3 protein: CASSLVPLEGLGNTIYF

D gene: TRBD2
V gene: TRBV19
J gene: TRBJ2-7
CDR3 protein: CASSISQAGGTPYEQYF

D gene: TRBD2
V gene: TRBV2
J gene: TRBJ2-7
CDR3 protein: CASSDIAGYPSSYEQYF

D gene: TRBD1
V gene: TRBV12-3/TRBV12-4
J gene: TRBJ1-1
CDR3 protein: CASSWDRGLAFF

D gene: TRBD2
V gene: TRBV18
J gene: TRBJ2-3
CDR3 protein: CATLSRDYNTDTQYF